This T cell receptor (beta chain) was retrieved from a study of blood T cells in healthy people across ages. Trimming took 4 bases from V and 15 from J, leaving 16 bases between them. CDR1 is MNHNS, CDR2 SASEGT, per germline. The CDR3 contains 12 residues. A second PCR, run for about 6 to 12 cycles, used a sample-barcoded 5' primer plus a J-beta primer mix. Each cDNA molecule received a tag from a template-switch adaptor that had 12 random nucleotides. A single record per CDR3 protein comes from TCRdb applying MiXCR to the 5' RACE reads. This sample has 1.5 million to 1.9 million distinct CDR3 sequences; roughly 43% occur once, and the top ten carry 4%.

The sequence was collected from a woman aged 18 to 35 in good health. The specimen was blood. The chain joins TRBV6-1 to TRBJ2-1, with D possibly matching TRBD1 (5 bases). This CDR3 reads CASSVRGPRRFF. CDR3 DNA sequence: TGTGCCAGCAGTGTTAGGGGCCCACGGCGGTTCTTC.